This entry is about one T cell receptor (beta chain). The antigen remains undetermined. The data originate from a study of shared clonotypes between healthy human individuals. Findings of the study overall: Unshared clonotypes carried lower generation probabilities than those common to all four donors.

The CDR3 runs 12 residues. Germline assignment: CDR1 SNHLY and CDR2 FYNNEI. The ends were cut back, 4 bases at V and 4 bases at J, with 6 bases in the middle. Genomic DNA per cell subset filled all wells of several immunoSEQ plates. Clones were read by immunoSEQ multiplex PCR, and TCRdb kept only the in-frame ones, dropping some. This sample has about 1.5 million clones, with around 98% found just once. The chain carries TRBV2 and TRBJ2-3; no reliable D call. The origin of this receptor is a man under 40 in good health. Source material: naive CD4+ T cells sorted from blood. Indicated subset: CD45RA+ positively selected. CDR3 bases: TGTGCCAGCAGTGCCCTCGCAGATACGCAGTATTTT. This translates into CASSALADTQYF.